The entry that follows covers one TCR beta chain sequence. Through a sample-barcoded 5' primer and a J-beta primer mix, a second PCR was run for about 7 to 12 cycles. A template-switch adaptor with 12 random nucleotides tagged each cDNA molecule. TCRdb called the 5' RACE reads again in MiXCR, with one record for every CDR3 protein. The repertoire consists of about 1,600,000 distinct CDR3 sequences, with 40% to 50% occurring once and the leading ten covering roughly 7.9%. The data originate from a study of blood T cells in healthy people across ages. Healthy Caucasian individuals from Russia aged about 6 to 100 served as donors. Isolation yielded PBMCs, at least 7 million per sample, in every case. There were at least 5.5 micrograms of total RNA extracted from every sample. V lost 6 bases to trimming and J lost 8 bases; unmatched junction nucleotides: 10. The CDR3 contains 15 residues.

The sequence was collected from a woman under 30 in good health. The sequenced material came from blood. The chain carries TRBV12-3 or TRBV12-4 and TRBJ2-1; TRBD2 aligns across 10 bases. For the CDR3, the DNA is TGTGCCAGCAGGGGGAAGCGGGAGGGCCACCATGAGCAGTTCTTC. It codes for CASRGKREGHHEQFF.